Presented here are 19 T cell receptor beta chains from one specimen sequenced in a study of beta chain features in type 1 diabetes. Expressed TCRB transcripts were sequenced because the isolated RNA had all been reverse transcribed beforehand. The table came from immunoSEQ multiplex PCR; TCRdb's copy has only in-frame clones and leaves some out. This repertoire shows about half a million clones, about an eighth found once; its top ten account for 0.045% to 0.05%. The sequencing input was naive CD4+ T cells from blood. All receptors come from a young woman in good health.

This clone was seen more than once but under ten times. The CDR3 DNA sequence: TGTGCCACCAGCAGGCAACAAGCGGGCAACTACGAGCAGTACTTC. It codes for CATSRQQAGNYEQYF. The chain has TRBV15 and TRBJ2-7; weak D call: TRBD2 (6 bases). Trimming removed 3 bases from V and 3 bases from J, with 15 bases in between. The CDR3 is 15 amino acids. The germline gives CDR1 LNHNV, CDR2 YYDKDF (reference sequence).

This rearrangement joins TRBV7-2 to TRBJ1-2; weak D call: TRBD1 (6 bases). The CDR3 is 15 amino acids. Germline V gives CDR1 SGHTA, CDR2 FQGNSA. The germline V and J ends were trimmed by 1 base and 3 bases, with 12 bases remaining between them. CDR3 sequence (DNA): TGTGCCAGCAGCTTAGATTGGACAGCGGACTATGGCTACACCTTC. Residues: CASSLDWTADYGYTF.

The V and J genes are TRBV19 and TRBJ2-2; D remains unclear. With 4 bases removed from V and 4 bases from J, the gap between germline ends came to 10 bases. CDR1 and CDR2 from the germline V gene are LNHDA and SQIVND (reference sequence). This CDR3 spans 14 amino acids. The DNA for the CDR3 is TGTGCCAGTAGTAAAAACACACCCACCGGGGAGCTGTTTTTT. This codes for CASSKNTPTGELFF.

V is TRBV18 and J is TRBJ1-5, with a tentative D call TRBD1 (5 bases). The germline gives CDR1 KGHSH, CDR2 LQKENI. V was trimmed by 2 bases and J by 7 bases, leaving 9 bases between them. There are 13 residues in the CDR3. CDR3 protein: CASSPGGTQPQHF. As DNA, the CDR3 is TGTGCCAGCTCACCAGGCGGGACCCAGCCCCAGCATTTT.

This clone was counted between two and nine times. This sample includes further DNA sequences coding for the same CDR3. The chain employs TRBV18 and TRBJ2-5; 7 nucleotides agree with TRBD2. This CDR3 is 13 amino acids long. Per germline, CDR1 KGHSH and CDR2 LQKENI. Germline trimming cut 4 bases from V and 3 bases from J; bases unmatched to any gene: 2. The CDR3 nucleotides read TGTGCCAGCTCACTCGGACTAGAAGAGACCCAGTACTTC. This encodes CASSLGLEETQYF.

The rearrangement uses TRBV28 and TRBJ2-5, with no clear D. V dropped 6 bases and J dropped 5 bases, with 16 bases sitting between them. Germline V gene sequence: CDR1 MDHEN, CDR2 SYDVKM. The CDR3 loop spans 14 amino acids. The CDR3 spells CASSAPGGRETQYF. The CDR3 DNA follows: TGTGCCAGCAGCGCCCCGGGTGGGCGTGAGACCCAGTACTTC.

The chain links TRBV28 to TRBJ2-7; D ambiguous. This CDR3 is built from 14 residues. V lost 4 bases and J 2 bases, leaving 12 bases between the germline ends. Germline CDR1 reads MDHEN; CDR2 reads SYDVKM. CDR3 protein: CASSSGATAYEQYV. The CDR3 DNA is TGTGCCAGCAGTTCTGGAGCCACCGCCTACGAGCAGTACGTC.

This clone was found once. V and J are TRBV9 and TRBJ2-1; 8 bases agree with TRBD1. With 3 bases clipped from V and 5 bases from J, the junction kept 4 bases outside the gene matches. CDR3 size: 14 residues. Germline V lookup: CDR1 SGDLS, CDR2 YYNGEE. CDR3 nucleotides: TGTGCCAGCAGCGCGTTGGGACAGGACAATGAGCAGTTCTTC. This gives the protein CASSALGQDNEQFF.

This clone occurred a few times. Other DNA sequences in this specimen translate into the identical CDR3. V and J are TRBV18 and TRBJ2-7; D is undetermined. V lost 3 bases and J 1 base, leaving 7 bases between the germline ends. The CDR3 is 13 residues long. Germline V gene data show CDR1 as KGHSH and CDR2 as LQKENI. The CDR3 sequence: CASSPPGSYEQYV. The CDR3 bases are TGTGCCAGCTCACCGCCCGGGTCCTACGAGCAGTACGTC.

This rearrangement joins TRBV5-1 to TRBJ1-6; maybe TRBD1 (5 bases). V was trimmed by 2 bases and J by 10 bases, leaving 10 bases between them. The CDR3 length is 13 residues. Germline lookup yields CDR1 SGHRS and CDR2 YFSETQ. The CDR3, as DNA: TGCGCCAGCAGCTTCGGCAGGGACTCACCCCTCCACTTT. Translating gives CASSFGRDSPLHF.

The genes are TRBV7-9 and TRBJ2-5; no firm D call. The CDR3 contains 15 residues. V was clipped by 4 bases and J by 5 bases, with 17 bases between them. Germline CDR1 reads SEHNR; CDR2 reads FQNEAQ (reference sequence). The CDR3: CASSSLWAVGETQYF. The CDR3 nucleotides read TGTGCCAGCAGCTCCCTGTGGGCCGTGGGGGAGACCCAGTACTTC.

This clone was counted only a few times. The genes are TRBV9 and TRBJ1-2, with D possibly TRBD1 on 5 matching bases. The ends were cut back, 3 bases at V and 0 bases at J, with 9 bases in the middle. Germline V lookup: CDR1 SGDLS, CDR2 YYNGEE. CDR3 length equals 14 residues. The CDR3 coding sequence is TGTGCCAGCAGCGAGACAGCCGCTAACTATGGCTACACCTTC. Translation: CASSETAANYGYTF.

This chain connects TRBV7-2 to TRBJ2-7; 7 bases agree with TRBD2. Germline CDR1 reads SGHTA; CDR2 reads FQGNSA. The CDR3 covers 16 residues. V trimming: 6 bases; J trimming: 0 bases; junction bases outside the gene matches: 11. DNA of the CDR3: TGTGCCAGCAGTCTGAGAGGGGCTAGCGGCTCCTACGAGCAGTACTTC. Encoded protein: CASSLRGASGSYEQYF.

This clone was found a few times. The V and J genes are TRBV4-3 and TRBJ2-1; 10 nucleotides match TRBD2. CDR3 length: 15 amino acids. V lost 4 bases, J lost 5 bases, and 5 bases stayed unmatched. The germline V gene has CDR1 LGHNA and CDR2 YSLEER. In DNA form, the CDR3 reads TGCGCCAGCAGCCCTGGGACTAGCGCCAACAATGAGCAGTTCTTC. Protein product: CASSPGTSANNEQFF.

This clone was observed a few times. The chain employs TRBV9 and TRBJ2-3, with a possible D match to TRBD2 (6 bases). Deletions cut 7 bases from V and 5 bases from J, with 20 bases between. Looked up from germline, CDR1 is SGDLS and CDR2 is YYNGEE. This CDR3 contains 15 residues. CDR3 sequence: CASALAPHRGDTQYF. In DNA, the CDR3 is TGTGCCAGCGCACTAGCCCCTCACCGAGGAGATACGCAGTATTTT.

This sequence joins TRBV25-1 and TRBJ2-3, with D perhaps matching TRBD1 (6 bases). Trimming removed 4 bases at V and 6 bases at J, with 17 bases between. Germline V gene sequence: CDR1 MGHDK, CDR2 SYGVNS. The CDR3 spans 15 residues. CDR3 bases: TGTGCCAGCAGTGCCACAGGGATATTATTCGATACGCAGTATTTT. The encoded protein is CASSATGILFDTQYF.

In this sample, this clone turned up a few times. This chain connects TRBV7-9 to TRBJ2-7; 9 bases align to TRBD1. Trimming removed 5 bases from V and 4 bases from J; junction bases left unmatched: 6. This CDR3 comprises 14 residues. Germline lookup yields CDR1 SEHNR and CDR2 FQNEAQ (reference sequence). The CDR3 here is CASSLGGTGYEQYF. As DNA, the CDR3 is TGTGCCAGCAGCCTAGGCGGGACAGGGTACGAGCAGTACTTC.

CDR3 region: CARPLQGGEKLFF. In DNA, the CDR3 is TGTGCCAGACCCCTACAGGGTGGCGAAAAACTGTTTTTT. The chain employs TRBV6-9 and TRBJ1-4; D is perhaps TRBD1 (6 bases). The CDR3 is made up of 13 amino acids. V lost 9 bases, J lost 8 bases, and 16 bases lay in between. CDR1 is MNHGY and CDR2 is SVAAGI in the germline V gene.

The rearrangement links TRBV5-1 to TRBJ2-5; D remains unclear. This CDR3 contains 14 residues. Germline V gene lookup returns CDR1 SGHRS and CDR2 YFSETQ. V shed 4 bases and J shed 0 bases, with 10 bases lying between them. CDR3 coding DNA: TGCGCCAGCAGCCTGATGGGGTACCAAGAGACCCAGTACTTC. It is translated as CASSLMGYQETQYF.